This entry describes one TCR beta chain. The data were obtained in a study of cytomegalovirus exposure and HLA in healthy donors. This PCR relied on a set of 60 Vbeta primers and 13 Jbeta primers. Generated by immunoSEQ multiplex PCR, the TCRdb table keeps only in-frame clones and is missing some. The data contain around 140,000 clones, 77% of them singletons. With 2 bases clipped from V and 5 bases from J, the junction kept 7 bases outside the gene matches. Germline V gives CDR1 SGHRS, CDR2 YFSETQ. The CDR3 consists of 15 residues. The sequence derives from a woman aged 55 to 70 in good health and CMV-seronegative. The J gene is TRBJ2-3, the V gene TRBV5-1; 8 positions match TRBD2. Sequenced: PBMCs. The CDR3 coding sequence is TGCGCCAGCAGCTTCAAAGCGGGAGAGGGAGATACGCAGTATTTT. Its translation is CASSFKAGEGDTQYF.